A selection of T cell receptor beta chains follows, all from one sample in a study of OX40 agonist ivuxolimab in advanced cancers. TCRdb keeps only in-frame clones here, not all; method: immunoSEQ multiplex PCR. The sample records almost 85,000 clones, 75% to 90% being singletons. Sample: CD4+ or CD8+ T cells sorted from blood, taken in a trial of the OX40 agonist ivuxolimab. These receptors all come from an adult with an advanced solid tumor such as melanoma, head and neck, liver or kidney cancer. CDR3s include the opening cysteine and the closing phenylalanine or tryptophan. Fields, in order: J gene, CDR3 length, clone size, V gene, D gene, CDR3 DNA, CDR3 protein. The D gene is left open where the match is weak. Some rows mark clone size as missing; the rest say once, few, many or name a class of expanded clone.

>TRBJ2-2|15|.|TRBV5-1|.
TGCGCCAGCAGCTTGTCGGGACTGCACACCGGGGAGCTGTTTTTT
CASSLSGLHTGELFF
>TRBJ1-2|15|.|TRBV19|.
TGTGCCAGTAGTATAATGGTAGGAGGTATGGGTGGCTACACCTTC
CASSIMVGGMGGYTF
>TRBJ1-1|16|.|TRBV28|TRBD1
TGTGCCAGCAGTTCCAGACAGACAGGGGTGAACACTGAAGCTTTCTTT
CASSSRQTGVNTEAFF
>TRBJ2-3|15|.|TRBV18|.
TGTGCCAGCTCACCTTGGGACACTAGCACAGATACGCAGTATTTT
CASSPWDTSTDTQYF
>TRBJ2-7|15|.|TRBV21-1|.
TGTGCCAGCAGCAATAGGGCGGGCCTACCTCCCGAGCAGTACTTC
CASSNRAGLPPEQYF
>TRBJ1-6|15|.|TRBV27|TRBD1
TGTGCCAGCACTTACAGGGGCTCCTATAATTCACCCCTCCACTTT
CASTYRGSYNSPLHF
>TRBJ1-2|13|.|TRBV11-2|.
TGTGCCAGCACAGGCTACCGGACAGACGGCTACACCTTC
CASTGYRTDGYTF
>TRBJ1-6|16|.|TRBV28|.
TGTGCCAGCAGTTTTCGTGGGGGTTCCTATAATTCACCCCTCCACTTT
CASSFRGGSYNSPLHF
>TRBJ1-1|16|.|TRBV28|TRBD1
TGTGCCAGCAGTTTATTAGGGACAGGGAAGAACACTGAAGCTTTCTTT
CASSLLGTGKNTEAFF
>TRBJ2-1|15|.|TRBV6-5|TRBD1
TGTGCCAGCAGTCGGCAGGGGGAGAACGGCGATGAGCAGTTCTTC
CASSRQGENGDEQFF
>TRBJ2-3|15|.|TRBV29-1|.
TGCAGCGTTGAATCACGGGCTAGCGCGACAGATACGCAGTATTTT
CSVESRASATDTQYF
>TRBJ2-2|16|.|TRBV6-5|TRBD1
TGTGCCAGCAGTTTGGGACAGGGTAGGGGCACCGGGGAGCTGTTTTTT
CASSLGQGRGTGELFF
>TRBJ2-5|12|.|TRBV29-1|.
TGCAGCGTTGAGGACGGTGAAGAGACCCAGTACTTC
CSVEDGEETQYF
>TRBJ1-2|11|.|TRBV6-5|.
TGTGCCAGCAGCTCTAACTATGGCTACACCTTC
CASSSNYGYTF
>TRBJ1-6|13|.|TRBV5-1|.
TGCGCCAGCAGCTGGGATCAAAATTCACCCCTCCACTTT
CASSWDQNSPLHF
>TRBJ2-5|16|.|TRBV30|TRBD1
TGTGCCTGGAGTGTTGGACAGGGGTTAGCGCAAGAGACCCAGTACTTC
CAWSVGQGLAQETQYF
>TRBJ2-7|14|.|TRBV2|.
TGTGCCAGCAATCGAAGGACAGAAGCTTACGAGCAGTACTTC
CASNRRTEAYEQYF
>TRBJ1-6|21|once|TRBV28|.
TGTGCCAGCAGTTCCCTACCGGGCAAGGCCGATAGCGGCTCCTATAATTCACCCCTCCACTTT
CASSSLPGKADSGSYNSPLHF
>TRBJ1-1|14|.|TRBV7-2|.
TGTGCCAGCAGCCCCCGGAAGTCGGGGGCACGGGCTTTCTTT
CASSPRKSGARAFF
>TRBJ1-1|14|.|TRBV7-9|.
TGTGCCAGCAGCTTAGCTTATCGAAACACTGAAGCTTTCTTT
CASSLAYRNTEAFF
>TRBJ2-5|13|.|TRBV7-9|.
TGTGCCAGCAGCTTACGACACCAAGAGACCCAGTACTTC
CASSLRHQETQYF
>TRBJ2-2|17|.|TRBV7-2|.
TGTGCCAGCAGCGACACAACTCCCTCAGGGTCGGCCGGGGAGCTGTTTTTT
CASSDTTPSGSAGELFF
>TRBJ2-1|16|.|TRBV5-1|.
TGCGCCAGCAGCTTGGCTGGGGAAGCCTCCTACAATGAGCAGTTCTTC
CASSLAGEASYNEQFF
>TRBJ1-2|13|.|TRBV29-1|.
TGCAGCGTTGAAGTCACGGGGGCGCGGGGCTACACCTTC
CSVEVTGARGYTF
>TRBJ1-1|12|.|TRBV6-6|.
TGTGCCAGCTCGGGCGGGGACACTGAAGCTTTCTTT
CASSGGDTEAFF
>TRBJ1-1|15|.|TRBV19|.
TGTGCCAGTAGTATTCCGGGGGCGCGGTACACTGAAGCTTTCTTT
CASSIPGARYTEAFF
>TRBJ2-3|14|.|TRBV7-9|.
TGTGCCAGCAGCTTATTCCGGTTGGGGGATACGCAGTATTTT
CASSLFRLGDTQYF
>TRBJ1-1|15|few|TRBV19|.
TGTGCCAGTAAATCTTACGGGACGGGGAACACTGAAGCTTTCTTT
CASKSYGTGNTEAFF
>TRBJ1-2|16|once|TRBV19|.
TGTGCCAGTAGTAGGAGAGGGGGAGCCGCTAACTATGGCTACACCTTC
CASSRRGGAANYGYTF
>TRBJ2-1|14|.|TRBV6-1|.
TGTGCCAGCAGGGGGCTAGGGGCGTACAATGAGCAGTTCTTC
CASRGLGAYNEQFF
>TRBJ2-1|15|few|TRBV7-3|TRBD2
TGTGCCAGCAGCTTTACTAGCGGAAGATACAATGAGCAGTTCTTC
CASSFTSGRYNEQFF
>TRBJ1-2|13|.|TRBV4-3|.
TGCGCCAGCAGCCAATCAGTTCGCTATGGCTACACCTTC
CASSQSVRYGYTF
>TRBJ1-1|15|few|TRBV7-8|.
TGTGCCAGCAGCTTCTCCCGGCAGGGAGGGTCTGAAGCTTTCTTT
CASSFSRQGGSEAFF
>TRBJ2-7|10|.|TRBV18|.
TGTGCCAGCTACCAAAGGGAGCAGTACTTC
CASYQREQYF
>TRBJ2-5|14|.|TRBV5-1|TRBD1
TGCGCCAGCAGCTTGAATGGACAGGGCGAGACCCAGTACTTC
CASSLNGQGETQYF
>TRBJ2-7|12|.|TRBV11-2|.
TGTGCCAGCAGCCCAAGGCCCTACGAGCAGTACTTC
CASSPRPYEQYF
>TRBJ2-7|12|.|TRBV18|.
TGTGCCAGCTCACCCTCTAGCGAGCTTCAGTACTTC
CASSPSSELQYF
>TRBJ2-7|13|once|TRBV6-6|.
TGTGCCAGCACCGACCGGGCGAGGGACGAGCAGTACTTC
CASTDRARDEQYF
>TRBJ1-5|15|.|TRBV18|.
TGTGCCAGCTCACCACCGGGGACGACGGGGCAGCCCCAGCATTTT
CASSPPGTTGQPQHF
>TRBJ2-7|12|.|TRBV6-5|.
TGTGCCAGCAGAAAGGAGGGCCTCGAGCAGTACTTC
CASRKEGLEQYF
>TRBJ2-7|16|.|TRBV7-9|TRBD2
TGTGCCAGCAGCTTAGTCGGCGGGAGCCCTTCCTACGAGCAGTACTTC
CASSLVGGSPSYEQYF
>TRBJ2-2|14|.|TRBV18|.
TGTGCCAGCTCACAGGAGAGGAACACCGGGGAGCTGTTTTTT
CASSQERNTGELFF
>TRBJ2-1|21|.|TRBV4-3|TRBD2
TGCGCCAGCAGCCGCAATCTGAGGACTAGCGCCGAATTGAGCTCCTACAATGAGCAGTTCTTC
CASSRNLRTSAELSSYNEQFF
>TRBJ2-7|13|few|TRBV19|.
TGTGCCAGTGCGGGGGAGGGTGAAGGGGGATCGTACTTC
CASAGEGEGGSYF
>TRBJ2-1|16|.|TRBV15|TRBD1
TGTGCCACCAGCAGAGATCAGGGGTCCAGGGGGCATGAGCAGTTCTTC
CATSRDQGSRGHEQFF
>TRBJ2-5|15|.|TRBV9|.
TGTGCCAGCAGCGGACGGGACAACCTGGGGGAGACCCAGTACTTC
CASSGRDNLGETQYF
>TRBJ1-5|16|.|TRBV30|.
TGTGCCTGGAGTGACGGACCGAGTTATAGCAATCAGCCCCAGCATTTT
CAWSDGPSYSNQPQHF
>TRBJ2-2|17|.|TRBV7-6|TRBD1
TGTGCCAGCAGCTTACTCGGGACAGTCGAGGGCACCGGGGAGCTGTTTTTT
CASSLLGTVEGTGELFF
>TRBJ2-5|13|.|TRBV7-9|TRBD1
TGTGCCAGCAGCCTCAGGGGGCAAGAGACCCAGTACTTC
CASSLRGQETQYF
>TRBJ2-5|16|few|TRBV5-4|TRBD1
TGTGCCAGCAGCTTGAGGGACAGGGGAACGGGAGAGACCCAGTACTTC
CASSLRDRGTGETQYF
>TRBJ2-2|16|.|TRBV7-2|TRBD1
TGTGCCAGCAGCTTATCGGACAGGGGGCTCACCGGGGAGCTGTTTTTT
CASSLSDRGLTGELFF
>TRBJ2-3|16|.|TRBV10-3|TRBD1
TGTGCCATCAGCCCGGGACAGGGGCAATCCACAGATACGCAGTATTTT
CAISPGQGQSTDTQYF
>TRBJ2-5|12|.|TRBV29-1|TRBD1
TGCAGCGTTTACAGGGGGCAAGAGACCCAGTACTTC
CSVYRGQETQYF